Given below is one T cell receptor (beta chain) in context. Sequencing was performed with immunoSEQ multiplex PCR; in TCRdb, only in-frame clones are kept and a portion is missing. Of some 290,000 clones listed, just under 90% are singletons. This entry belongs to a study of blood T cell repertoires in COVID-19. On the study more broadly: Spain, Italy and the United States supplied samples that represented acute and convalescent COVID-19.

Trimming stripped 10 bases from V and 4 bases from J, with 10 bases between. Germline assignment: CDR1 LNHDA and CDR2 SQIVND (reference sequence). The CDR3 extends over 11 amino acids. The sequencing input was peripheral blood. The receptor was derived from a young woman with COVID-19, enrolled during active disease. The chain is built from TRBV19 and TRBJ1-1; D remains ambiguous. CDR3 loop: CAIRSGTEAFF. The DNA of the CDR3 is TGTGCCATTCGGTCGGGCACTGAAGCTTTCTTT.